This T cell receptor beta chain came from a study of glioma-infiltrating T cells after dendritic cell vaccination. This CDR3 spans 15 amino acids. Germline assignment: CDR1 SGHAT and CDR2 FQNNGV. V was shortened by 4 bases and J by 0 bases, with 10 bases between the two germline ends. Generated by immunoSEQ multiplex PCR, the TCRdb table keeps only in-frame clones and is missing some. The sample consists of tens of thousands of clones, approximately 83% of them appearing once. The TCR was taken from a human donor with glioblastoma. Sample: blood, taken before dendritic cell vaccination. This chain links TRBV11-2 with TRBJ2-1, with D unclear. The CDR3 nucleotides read TGTGCCAGCAGCTCGTTCAGGTCCTCCTACAATGAGCAGTTCTTC. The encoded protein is CASSSFRSSYNEQFF.